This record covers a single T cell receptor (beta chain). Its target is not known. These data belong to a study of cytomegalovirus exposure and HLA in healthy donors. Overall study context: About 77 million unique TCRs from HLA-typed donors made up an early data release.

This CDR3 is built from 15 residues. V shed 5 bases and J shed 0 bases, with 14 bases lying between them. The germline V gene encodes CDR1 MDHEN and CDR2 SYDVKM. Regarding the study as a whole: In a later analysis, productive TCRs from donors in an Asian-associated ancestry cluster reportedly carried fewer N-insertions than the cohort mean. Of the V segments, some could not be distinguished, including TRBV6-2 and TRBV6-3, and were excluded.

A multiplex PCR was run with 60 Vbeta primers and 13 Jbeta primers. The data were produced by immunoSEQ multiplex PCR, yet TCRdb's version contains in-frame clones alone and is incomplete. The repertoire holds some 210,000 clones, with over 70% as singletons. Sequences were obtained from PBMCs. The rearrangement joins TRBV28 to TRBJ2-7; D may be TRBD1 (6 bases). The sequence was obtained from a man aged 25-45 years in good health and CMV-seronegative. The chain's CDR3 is CASSPSGAISYEQYF. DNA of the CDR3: TGTGCCAGCAGTCCCTCAGGGGCGATCTCCTACGAGCAGTACTTC.